A selection of T cell receptor beta chains follows, all from one sample in a study of CD8+CD57+ T cells in acquired aplastic anemia. TCRdb ran MiXCR on the reads and lists one entry per CDR3 protein. The sample lists around 430,000 distinct CDR3 sequences; roughly a third were seen once. Sequenced material: sorted CD4+, CD8+, or CD8+CD57+ T cells (not recorded which) from PBMCs. The origin of the receptors is a human donor with aplastic anemia. Each CDR3 is given with its conserved first and last residue. D genes are given only for firm matches. Some rows mark clone size as missing; the rest say once, few, many or name a class of expanded clone.

CDR3nt: TGTGCCAGCAGCTTAGGCCCGGGACAAAATTCACCCCTCCACTTT; CDR3aa: CASSLGPGQNSPLHF; abundance: once; d_gene: .; j_gene: TRBJ1-6; v_gene: TRBV7-9
CDR3nt: TGCGCCAGCAGCTTAGGACAAGCGCCAGATACGCAGTATTTT; CDR3aa: CASSLGQAPDTQYF; abundance: many; d_gene: .; j_gene: TRBJ2-3; v_gene: TRBV5-1
CDR3nt: TGTGCCAGTAGTATCGGACAGGGGCGGATTCACACTGAAGCTTTCTTT; CDR3aa: CASSIGQGRIHTEAFF; abundance: .; d_gene: TRBD1; j_gene: TRBJ1-1; v_gene: TRBV19
CDR3nt: TGCGCCAGCAGCTCGGCTTTTGAGAACACTGAAGCTTTCTTT; CDR3aa: CASSSAFENTEAFF; abundance: .; d_gene: .; j_gene: TRBJ1-1; v_gene: TRBV5-1
CDR3nt: TGTGCCACCAGTGAAGTACGGGGGAACACTGAAGCTTTCTTT; CDR3aa: CATSEVRGNTEAFF; abundance: few; d_gene: .; j_gene: TRBJ1-1; v_gene: TRBV24-1
CDR3nt: TGTGCCAGCAGCCCAGACAGGGGAACAGAGACCCAGTACTTC; CDR3aa: CASSPDRGTETQYF; abundance: few; d_gene: TRBD1; j_gene: TRBJ2-5; v_gene: TRBV7-9
CDR3nt: TGCGCCAGCAGCTTGACAGTTCCGGAGACCCAGTACTTC; CDR3aa: CASSLTVPETQYF; abundance: .; d_gene: .; j_gene: TRBJ2-5; v_gene: TRBV5-1
CDR3nt: TGTGCCAGCAGCACAAGGGGGGGAGGGGACTCCTACGAGCAGTACTTC; CDR3aa: CASSTRGGGDSYEQYF; abundance: few; d_gene: .; j_gene: TRBJ2-7; v_gene: TRBV11-2
CDR3nt: TGTGCCAGCAGTGACCCCCGGGGGGTCGGGGAAAAACTGTTTTTT; CDR3aa: CASSDPRGVGEKLFF; abundance: many; d_gene: .; j_gene: TRBJ1-4; v_gene: TRBV25-1
CDR3nt: TGTGCCACCAGCAGCCGGGACAGGGGGCATTCACCCCTCCACTTT; CDR3aa: CATSSRDRGHSPLHF; abundance: .; d_gene: TRBD1; j_gene: TRBJ1-6; v_gene: TRBV15
CDR3nt: TGCAGTGCTAGAGCTACCGGCGGCACAGATACGCAGTATTTT; CDR3aa: CSARATGGTDTQYF; abundance: .; d_gene: .; j_gene: TRBJ2-3; v_gene: TRBV20-1
CDR3nt: TGTGCCAGTACTAACGGGGCCACCGGGGAGCTGTTTTTT; CDR3aa: CASTNGATGELFF; abundance: .; d_gene: .; j_gene: TRBJ2-2; v_gene: TRBV2
CDR3nt: TGTGCCAGCAGTTTTCCAGGGGCCGCGGTAGGCTACACCTTC; CDR3aa: CASSFPGAAVGYTF; abundance: few; d_gene: .; j_gene: TRBJ1-2; v_gene: TRBV12-3/TRBV12-4
CDR3nt: TGCGCCAGCAGCTTGGGCGGAGCGGGGGCCTACAATGAGCAGTTCTTC; CDR3aa: CASSLGGAGAYNEQFF; abundance: .; d_gene: TRBD2; j_gene: TRBJ2-1; v_gene: TRBV5-1
CDR3nt: TGCAGCGTTGATTTGTGGGGCAGGGGGCGATACGAGCAGTACTTC; CDR3aa: CSVDLWGRGRYEQYF; abundance: many; d_gene: TRBD1; j_gene: TRBJ2-7; v_gene: TRBV29-1
CDR3nt: TGCGCCAGCAGCCCCCGGGACTTGACCGGGGAGCTGTTTTTT; CDR3aa: CASSPRDLTGELFF; abundance: .; d_gene: .; j_gene: TRBJ2-2; v_gene: TRBV4-3
CDR3nt: TGCAGTGCTGACAGGGCACTGAACACTGAAGCTTTCTTT; CDR3aa: CSADRALNTEAFF; abundance: many; d_gene: TRBD1; j_gene: TRBJ1-1; v_gene: TRBV20-1
CDR3nt: TGTGCCAGTAGTACAACCGCTGGGACAGGCTATGGCTACACCTTC; CDR3aa: CASSTTAGTGYGYTF; abundance: many; d_gene: TRBD1; j_gene: TRBJ1-2; v_gene: TRBV19
CDR3nt: TGCGCCAGCAGCTTGGTCTACAGGGGGCGTCGAGCTGGTGAGCAGTTCTTC; CDR3aa: CASSLVYRGRRAGEQFF; abundance: .; d_gene: TRBD1; j_gene: TRBJ2-1; v_gene: TRBV5-1
CDR3nt: TGCAGTGCTAGCTATGGGGCAGGGAGTGTCTACGAGCAGTACTTC; CDR3aa: CSASYGAGSVYEQYF; abundance: .; d_gene: .; j_gene: TRBJ2-7; v_gene: TRBV20-1
CDR3nt: TGTGCCAGCAGCTGGGACAGGGTTAACGGGGAGCTGTTTTTT; CDR3aa: CASSWDRVNGELFF; abundance: .; d_gene: TRBD1; j_gene: TRBJ2-2; v_gene: TRBV7-2
CDR3nt: TGTGCCAGTATCGAAAATGGGGCTCCCACCGGGGAGCTGTTTTTT; CDR3aa: CASIENGAPTGELFF; abundance: few; d_gene: .; j_gene: TRBJ2-2; v_gene: TRBV19
CDR3nt: TGCGCCAGCAGCCGGGACAACGATAATGAAAAACTGTTTTTT; CDR3aa: CASSRDNDNEKLFF; abundance: .; d_gene: .; j_gene: TRBJ1-4; v_gene: TRBV4-3
CDR3nt: TGTGCCAGCAGACGACAGGGGACGACCTACGAGCAGTACTTC; CDR3aa: CASRRQGTTYEQYF; abundance: many; d_gene: TRBD1; j_gene: TRBJ2-7; v_gene: TRBV7-8
CDR3nt: TGTGCCACCGCGAGCGGAATGAACACTGAAGCTTTCTTT; CDR3aa: CATASGMNTEAFF; abundance: .; d_gene: .; j_gene: TRBJ1-1; v_gene: TRBV5-4
CDR3nt: TGTGCCAGCAGTGTCCGAGGCGGTGGGGAGACCCAGTACTTC; CDR3aa: CASSVRGGGETQYF; abundance: .; d_gene: .; j_gene: TRBJ2-5; v_gene: TRBV6-1
CDR3nt: TGCGCCAGCAGCTCACTTGCGGAGTCCCCCTACGAGCAGTACTTC; CDR3aa: CASSSLAESPYEQYF; abundance: .; d_gene: .; j_gene: TRBJ2-7; v_gene: TRBV4-3
CDR3nt: TGCGCCAGCCGGGTCGGCGCAGCCAACTCCTACGAGCAGTACTTC; CDR3aa: CASRVGAANSYEQYF; abundance: many; d_gene: .; j_gene: TRBJ2-7; v_gene: TRBV5-1
CDR3nt: TGCGCCAGCAGCTTGCCGGGGCTAGCGGGGCACAATGAGCAGTTCTTC; CDR3aa: CASSLPGLAGHNEQFF; abundance: .; d_gene: TRBD2; j_gene: TRBJ2-1; v_gene: TRBV5-1
CDR3nt: TGTGCCACGACCGGGACTAGCGGGAGCCCCTCCTACGAGCAGTACTTC; CDR3aa: CATTGTSGSPSYEQYF; abundance: .; d_gene: TRBD2; j_gene: TRBJ2-7; v_gene: TRBV2
CDR3nt: TGTGCCATCAGCGCAAGCGGGAGCTCCTACAATGAGCAGTTCTTC; CDR3aa: CAISASGSSYNEQFF; abundance: many; d_gene: TRBD2; j_gene: TRBJ2-1; v_gene: TRBV10-3
CDR3nt: TGTGCCAGCAGCTTAAGTGGACATGGAAATCAGCCCCAGCATTTT; CDR3aa: CASSLSGHGNQPQHF; abundance: many; d_gene: .; j_gene: TRBJ1-5; v_gene: TRBV7-3
CDR3nt: TGCAGTACAGAACCGGGACTAGCGGGAGCACTGTCTGTCTACGAGCAGTACTTC; CDR3aa: CSTEPGLAGALSVYEQYF; abundance: .; d_gene: TRBD2; j_gene: TRBJ2-7; v_gene: TRBV20-1
CDR3nt: TGTGCCAGCAGCGGAAGACAGGGGAGCGCTGAAGCTTTCTTT; CDR3aa: CASSGRQGSAEAFF; abundance: .; d_gene: TRBD1; j_gene: TRBJ1-1; v_gene: TRBV9
CDR3nt: TGTGCCAGCAGCTCGGGGACTGCTTCGCGAGAGACCCAGTACTTC; CDR3aa: CASSSGTASRETQYF; abundance: few; d_gene: .; j_gene: TRBJ2-5; v_gene: TRBV7-2
CDR3nt: TGCAGTGCTAGCAGCCGCTCCTACGAGCAGTACTTC; CDR3aa: CSASSRSYEQYF; abundance: many; d_gene: .; j_gene: TRBJ2-7; v_gene: TRBV20-1
CDR3nt: TGTGCCAGCAGACATACAGGGACAGATACGCAGTATTTT; CDR3aa: CASRHTGTDTQYF; abundance: few; d_gene: .; j_gene: TRBJ2-3; v_gene: TRBV6-1
CDR3nt: TGTGCCAGCAGTCCGAGGACTAGCGGGAGCGTGGAGCAGTACTTC; CDR3aa: CASSPRTSGSVEQYF; abundance: few; d_gene: TRBD2; j_gene: TRBJ2-7; v_gene: TRBV9
CDR3nt: TGTGCCATCAGTGAGTCTCGTTTGGGGGGAACTAATGAAAAACTGTTTTTT; CDR3aa: CAISESRLGGTNEKLFF; abundance: many; d_gene: .; j_gene: TRBJ1-4; v_gene: TRBV10-3
CDR3nt: TGTGCCAGCCGGGGGACTGGGCAAGAGACCCAGTACTTC; CDR3aa: CASRGTGQETQYF; abundance: many; d_gene: .; j_gene: TRBJ2-5; v_gene: TRBV2